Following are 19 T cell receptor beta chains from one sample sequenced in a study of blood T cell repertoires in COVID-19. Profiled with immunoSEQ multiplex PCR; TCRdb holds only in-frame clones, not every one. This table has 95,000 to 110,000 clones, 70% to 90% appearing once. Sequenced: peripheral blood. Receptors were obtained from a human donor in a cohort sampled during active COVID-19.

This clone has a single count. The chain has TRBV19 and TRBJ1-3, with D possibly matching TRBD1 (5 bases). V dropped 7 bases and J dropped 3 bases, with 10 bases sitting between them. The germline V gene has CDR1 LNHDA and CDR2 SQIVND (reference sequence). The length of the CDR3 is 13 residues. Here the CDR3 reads CASTRDNGNTIYF. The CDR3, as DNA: TGTGCCAGTACCAGGGATAATGGAAACACCATATATTTT. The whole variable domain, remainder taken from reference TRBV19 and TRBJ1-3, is DGGITQSPKYLFRKEGQNVTLSCEQNLNHDAMYWYRQDPGQGLRLIYYSQIVNDFQKGDIAEGYSVSREKKESFPLTVTSAQKNPTAFYLCASTRDNGNTIYFGEGSWLTVV.

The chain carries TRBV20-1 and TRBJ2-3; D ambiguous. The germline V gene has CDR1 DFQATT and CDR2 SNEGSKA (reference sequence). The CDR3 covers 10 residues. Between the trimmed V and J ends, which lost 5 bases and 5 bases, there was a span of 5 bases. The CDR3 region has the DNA TGCAGTGCTGACTTAGATACGCAGTATTTT. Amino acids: CSADLDTQYF.

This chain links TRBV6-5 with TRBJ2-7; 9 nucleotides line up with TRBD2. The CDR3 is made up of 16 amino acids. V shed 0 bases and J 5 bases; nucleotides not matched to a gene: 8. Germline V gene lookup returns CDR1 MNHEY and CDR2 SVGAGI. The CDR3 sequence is CASSYSRAGGPDEQYF. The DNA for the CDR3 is TGTGCCAGCAGTTACTCGAGGGCGGGAGGGCCCGACGAGCAGTACTTC.

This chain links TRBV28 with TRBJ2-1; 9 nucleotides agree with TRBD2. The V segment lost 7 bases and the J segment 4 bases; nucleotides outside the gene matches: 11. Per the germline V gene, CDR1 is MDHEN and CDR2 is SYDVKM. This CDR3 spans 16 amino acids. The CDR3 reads CASKLAGSGGYNEQFF. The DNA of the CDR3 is TGTGCCAGCAAGCTAGCGGGAAGCGGGGGGTACAATGAGCAGTTCTTC.

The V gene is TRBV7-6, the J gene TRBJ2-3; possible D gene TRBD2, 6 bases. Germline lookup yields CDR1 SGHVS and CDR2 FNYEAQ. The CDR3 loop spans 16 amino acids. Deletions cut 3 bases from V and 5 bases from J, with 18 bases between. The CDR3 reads CASSFRSGVAIDTQYF. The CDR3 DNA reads TGTGCCAGCAGCTTCCGTTCGGGAGTCGCAATAGATACGCAGTATTTT.

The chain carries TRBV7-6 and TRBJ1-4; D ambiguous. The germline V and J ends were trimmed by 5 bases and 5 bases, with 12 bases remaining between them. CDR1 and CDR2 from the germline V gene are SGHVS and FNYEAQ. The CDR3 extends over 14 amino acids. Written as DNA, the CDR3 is TGTGCCAGCAGCCCTGTCCCCCAGAATGAAAAACTGTTTTTT. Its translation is CASSPVPQNEKLFF.

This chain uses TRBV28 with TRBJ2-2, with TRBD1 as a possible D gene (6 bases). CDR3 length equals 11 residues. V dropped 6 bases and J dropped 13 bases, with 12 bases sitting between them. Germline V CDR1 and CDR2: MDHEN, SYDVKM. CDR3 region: CASSNRDGLFF. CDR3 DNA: TGTGCCAGCAGCAACAGGGACGGGCTGTTTTTT.

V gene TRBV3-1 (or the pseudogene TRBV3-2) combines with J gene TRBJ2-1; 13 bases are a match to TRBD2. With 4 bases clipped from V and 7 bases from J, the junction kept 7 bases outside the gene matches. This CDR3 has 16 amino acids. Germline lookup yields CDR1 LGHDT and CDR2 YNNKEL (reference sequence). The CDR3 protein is CASSLAGTSGMNEQFF. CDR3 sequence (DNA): TGTGCCAGCAGCCTTGCAGGGACTAGCGGGATGAATGAGCAGTTCTTC.

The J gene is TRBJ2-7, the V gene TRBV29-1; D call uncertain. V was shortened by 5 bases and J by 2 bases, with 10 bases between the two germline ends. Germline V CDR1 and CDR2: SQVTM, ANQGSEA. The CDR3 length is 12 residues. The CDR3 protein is CSVLQTTYEQYF. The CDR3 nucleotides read TGCAGCGTTTTACAGACAACCTACGAGCAGTACTTC.

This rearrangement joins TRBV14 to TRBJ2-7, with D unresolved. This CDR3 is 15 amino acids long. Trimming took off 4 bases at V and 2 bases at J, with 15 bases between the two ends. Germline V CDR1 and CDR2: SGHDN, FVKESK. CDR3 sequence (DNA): TGTGCCAGCAGCCCGGTGATTGCGCCCCCCTACGAGCAGTACTTC. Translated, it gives CASSPVIAPPYEQYF.

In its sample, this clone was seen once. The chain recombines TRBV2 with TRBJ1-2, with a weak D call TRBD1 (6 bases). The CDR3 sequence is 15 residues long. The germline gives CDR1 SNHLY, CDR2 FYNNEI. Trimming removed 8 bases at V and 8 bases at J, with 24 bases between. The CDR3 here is CASARRDTLILGYTF. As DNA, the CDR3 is TGTGCCAGCGCCCGCCGGGACACACTCATTCTAGGCTACACCTTC. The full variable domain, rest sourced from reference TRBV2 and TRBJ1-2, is EPEVTQTPSHQVTQMGQEVILRCVPISNHLYFYWYRQILGQKVEFLVSFYNNEISEKSEIFDDQFSVERPDGSNFTLKIRSTKLEDSAMYFCASARRDTLILGYTFGSGTRLTVV.

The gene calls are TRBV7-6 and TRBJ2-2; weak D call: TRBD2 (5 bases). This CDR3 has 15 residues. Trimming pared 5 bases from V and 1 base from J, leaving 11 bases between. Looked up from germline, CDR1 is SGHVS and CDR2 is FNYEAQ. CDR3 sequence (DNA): TGTGCCAGCAGCCCCCGAGGGCAGAACACCGGGGAGCTGTTTTTT. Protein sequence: CASSPRGQNTGELFF.

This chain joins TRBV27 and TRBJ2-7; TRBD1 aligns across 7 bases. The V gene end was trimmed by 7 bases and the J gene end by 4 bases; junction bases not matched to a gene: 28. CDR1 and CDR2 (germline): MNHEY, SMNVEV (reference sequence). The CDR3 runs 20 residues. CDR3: CASTNLRTGDRAPTGYEQYF. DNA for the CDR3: TGTGCCAGCACCAATTTACGAACCGGCGACAGGGCCCCCACCGGGTACGAGCAGTACTTC.

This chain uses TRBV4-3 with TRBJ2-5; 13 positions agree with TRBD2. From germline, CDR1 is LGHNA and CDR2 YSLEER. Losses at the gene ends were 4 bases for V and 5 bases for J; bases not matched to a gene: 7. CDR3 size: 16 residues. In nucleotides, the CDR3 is TGCGCCAGCAGCCGGACTAGCGGGGGCCTCCAGGAGACCCAGTACTTC. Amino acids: CASSRTSGGLQETQYF.

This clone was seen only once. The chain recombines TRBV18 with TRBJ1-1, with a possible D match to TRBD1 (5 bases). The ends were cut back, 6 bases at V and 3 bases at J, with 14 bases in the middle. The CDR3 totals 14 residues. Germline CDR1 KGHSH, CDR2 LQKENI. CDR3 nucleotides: TGTGCCAGCTCCTCTCGTTTAGGGGACACTGAAGCTTTCTTT. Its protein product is CASSSRLGDTEAFF.

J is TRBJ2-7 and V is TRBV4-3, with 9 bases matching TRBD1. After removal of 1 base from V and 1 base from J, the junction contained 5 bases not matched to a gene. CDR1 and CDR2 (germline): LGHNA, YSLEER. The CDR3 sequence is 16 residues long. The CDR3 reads CASSQGAGTGSYEQYF. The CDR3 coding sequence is TGCGCCAGCAGCCAAGGCGCCGGGACAGGGTCCTACGAGCAGTACTTC.

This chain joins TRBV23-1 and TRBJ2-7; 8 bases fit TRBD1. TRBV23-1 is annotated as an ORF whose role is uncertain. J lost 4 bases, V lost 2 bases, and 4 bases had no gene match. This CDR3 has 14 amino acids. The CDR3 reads CASSQLRGRYEQYF. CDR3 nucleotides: TGCGCCAGCAGTCAACTCAGGGGGCGATACGAGCAGTACTTC.

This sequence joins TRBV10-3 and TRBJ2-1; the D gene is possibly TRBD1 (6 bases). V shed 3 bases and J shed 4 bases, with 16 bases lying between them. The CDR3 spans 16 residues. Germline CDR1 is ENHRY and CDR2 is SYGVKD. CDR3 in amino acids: CAISEGRQVHYNEQFF. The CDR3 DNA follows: TGTGCCATCAGTGAAGGTCGACAGGTCCATTACAATGAGCAGTTCTTC.

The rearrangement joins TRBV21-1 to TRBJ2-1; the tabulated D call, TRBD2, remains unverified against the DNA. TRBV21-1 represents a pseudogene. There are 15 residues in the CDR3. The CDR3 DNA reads TGTGCCAGCAGCAAAGTTGGGCGGGACCACAATGAGCAGTTCTTC. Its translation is CASSKVGRDHNEQFF.